Here is one T cell receptor (beta chain) with its context. The germline V and J ends were trimmed by 7 bases and 5 bases, with 14 bases remaining between them. From germline, CDR1 is MNHNS and CDR2 SASEGT. The CDR3 consists of 13 residues. This entry comes from a study of cytomegalovirus exposure and HLA in healthy donors. Primers for the PCR totalled 60 Vbeta and 13 Jbeta. TCRdb's table, derived via immunoSEQ multiplex PCR, lists solely in-frame clones and lacks some. Among about 97,000 clones, around 72% were seen once, and the ten largest hold about 3.5%. This rearrangement joins TRBV6-1 to TRBJ2-5, with D perhaps TRBD2 (6 bases). This clonotype was sampled from a man between 35 and 55 years old in good health and CMV-seronegative. The material sequenced was PBMCs. CDR3 protein: CASTLGLTETQYF. DNA of the CDR3: TGTGCCAGCACCCTGGGACTCACGGAGACCCAGTACTTC.